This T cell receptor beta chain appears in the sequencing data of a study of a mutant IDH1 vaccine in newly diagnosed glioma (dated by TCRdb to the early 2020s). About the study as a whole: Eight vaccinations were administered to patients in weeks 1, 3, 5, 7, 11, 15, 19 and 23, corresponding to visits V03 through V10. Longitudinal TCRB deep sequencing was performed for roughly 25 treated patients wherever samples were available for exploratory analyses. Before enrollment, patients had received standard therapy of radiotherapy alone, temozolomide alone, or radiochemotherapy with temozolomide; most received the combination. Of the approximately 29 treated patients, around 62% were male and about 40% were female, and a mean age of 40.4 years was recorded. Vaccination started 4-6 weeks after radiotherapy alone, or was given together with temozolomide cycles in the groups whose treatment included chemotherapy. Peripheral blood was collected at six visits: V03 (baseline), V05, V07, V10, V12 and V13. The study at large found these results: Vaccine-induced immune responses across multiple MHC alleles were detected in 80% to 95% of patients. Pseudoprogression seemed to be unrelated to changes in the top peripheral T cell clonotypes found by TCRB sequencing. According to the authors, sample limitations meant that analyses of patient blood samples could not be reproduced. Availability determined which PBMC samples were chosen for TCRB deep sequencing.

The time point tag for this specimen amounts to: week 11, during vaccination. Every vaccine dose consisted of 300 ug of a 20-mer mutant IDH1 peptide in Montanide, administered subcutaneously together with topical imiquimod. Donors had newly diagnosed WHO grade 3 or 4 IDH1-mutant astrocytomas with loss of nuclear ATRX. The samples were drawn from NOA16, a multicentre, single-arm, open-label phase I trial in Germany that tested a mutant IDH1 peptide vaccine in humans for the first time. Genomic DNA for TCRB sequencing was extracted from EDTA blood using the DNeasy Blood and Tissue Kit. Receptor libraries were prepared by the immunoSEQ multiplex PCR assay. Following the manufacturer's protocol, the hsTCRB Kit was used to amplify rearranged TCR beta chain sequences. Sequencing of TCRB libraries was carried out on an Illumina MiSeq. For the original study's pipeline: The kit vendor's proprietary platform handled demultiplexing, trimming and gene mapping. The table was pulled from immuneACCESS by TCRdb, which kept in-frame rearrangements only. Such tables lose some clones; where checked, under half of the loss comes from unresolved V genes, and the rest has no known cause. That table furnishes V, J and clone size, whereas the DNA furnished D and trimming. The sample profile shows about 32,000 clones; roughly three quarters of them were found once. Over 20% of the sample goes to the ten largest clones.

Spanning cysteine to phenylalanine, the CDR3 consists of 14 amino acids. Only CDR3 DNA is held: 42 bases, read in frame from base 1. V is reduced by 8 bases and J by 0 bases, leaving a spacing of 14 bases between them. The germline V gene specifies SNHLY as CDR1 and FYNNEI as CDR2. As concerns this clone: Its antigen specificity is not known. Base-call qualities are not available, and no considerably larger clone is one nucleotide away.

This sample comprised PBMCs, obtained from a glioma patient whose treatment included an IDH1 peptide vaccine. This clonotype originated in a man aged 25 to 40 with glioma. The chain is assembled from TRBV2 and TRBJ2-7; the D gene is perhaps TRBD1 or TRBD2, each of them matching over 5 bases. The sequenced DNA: TGTGCCAGCGCCTTTGGGGGATTCTCCTACGAGCAGTACTTC. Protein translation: CASAFGGFSYEQYF.